The 22 T cell receptor beta chains listed next were all sequenced from one sample in a study of response to subunit inactivated influenza vaccine (dated by TCRdb to the late 2010s). The library was prepared using RT-PCR. Reads for this sample came from an Illumina HiSeq 2500. Using fastp at Q25 and MiXCR, TCRdb reprocessed the public reads and kept productive beta chains. Rows are unified per CDR3 protein, each entry keeping the most common DNA and genes. This sample holds around 170,000 distinct CDR3 sequences; approximately 11% were observed only once. Of the sample, around 33% is held by the ten largest clones. Here the sequenced sample was CD8+ T cells sorted from PBMCs, taken roughly 24 months after vaccination. The receptors derive from a man in his fifties or sixties who received an inactivated influenza vaccine. Donor details come from another sample of the same person, matched by shared clones.

In this sample, this clonotype turned up many times. V is TRBV20-1 and J is TRBJ2-1; a weak D match, TRBD1 (6 bases). The CDR3 runs 11 residues. V dropped 6 bases and J dropped 4 bases, with 7 bases sitting between them. The germline V gene encodes CDR1 DFQATT and CDR2 SNEGSKA (reference sequence). Here the CDR3 reads CSADSYNEQFF. In DNA, the CDR3 is TGCAGTGCGGACAGTTACAATGAGCAGTTCTTC.

This clonotype was seen ten or more times. This rearrangement joins TRBV4-3 to TRBJ2-3, with a weak D call TRBD1 (6 bases). V lost 2 bases to trimming and J lost 2 bases, with 11 bases between them. Germline V lookup: CDR1 LGHNA, CDR2 YSLEER. The CDR3 sequence is 15 residues long. CDR3 coding DNA: TGCGCCAGCAGCCAAAGGGGGTCAGTCACAGATACGCAGTATTTT. Translating it yields CASSQRGSVTDTQYF.

V is TRBV2 and J is TRBJ2-1; 10 nucleotides line up with TRBD2. The germline gives CDR1 SNHLY, CDR2 FYNNEI. The CDR3 covers 15 residues. After removal of 4 bases from V and 5 bases from J, the junction contained 5 bases not matched to a gene. For the CDR3, the DNA is TGTGCCAGCAGTGGTCTAGCGGGAGTGGACAATGAGCAGTTCTTC. It codes for CASSGLAGVDNEQFF.

This clonotype was observed at least ten times. CDR3 DNA: TGTGCCAGCAGCGCCGGGACGGTTGCCGATAATGAAAAACTGTTTTTT. Its translation: CASSAGTVADNEKLFF. This chain joins TRBV9 and TRBJ1-4; a weak D match, TRBD1 (5 bases). V was clipped by 3 bases and J by 4 bases, with 16 bases between them. Germline lookup yields CDR1 SGDLS and CDR2 YYNGEE. The CDR3 spans 16 residues.

The chain joins TRBV12-3 or TRBV12-4 to TRBJ2-1; 11 bases agree with TRBD2. V was pared by 7 bases and J by 7 bases, with 9 bases of the junction left unmatched. CDR3 length equals 15 residues. CDR3 loop: CASTLAGGLGNEQFF. The CDR3 DNA is TGTGCCAGCACCCTAGCGGGGGGTTTGGGGAATGAGCAGTTCTTC.

V usage is TRBV4-1 and J usage is TRBJ1-5; D remains ambiguous. Trimming left V 3 bases short and J 1 base short, with 13 bases between. Germline V lookup: CDR1 MGHRA, CDR2 YSYEKL. The length of the CDR3 is 16 residues. The CDR3 DNA reads TGCGCCAGCAGCCAGACCCCTGGATTAAGCAATCAGCCCCAGCATTTT. Amino acid sequence: CASSQTPGLSNQPQHF.

This chain uses TRBV30 with TRBJ2-1; D call uncertain. Germline V CDR1 and CDR2: GTSNPN, SVGIG (reference sequence). The ends were cut back, 1 base at V and 7 bases at J, with 8 bases in the middle. The CDR3 sequence is 12 residues long. The CDR3 sequence: CAWSALRNEQFF. CDR3 nucleotide sequence: TGTGCCTGGAGTGCTCTCAGGAATGAGCAGTTCTTC.

V and J are TRBV12-3 or TRBV12-4 and TRBJ2-1, with 8 bases identical to TRBD1. Trimming at V came to 5 bases and at J to 1 base, leaving 4 bases not matched to a gene. The CDR3 is 15 amino acids. The CDR3 loop reads CASSPQGGSYNEQFF. CDR3 in DNA: TGTGCCAGCAGTCCACAGGGGGGATCCTACAATGAGCAGTTCTTC.

This clonotype has a handful of counts. The chain has TRBV20-1 and TRBJ1-5, with unresolved D. This CDR3 is 13 amino acids long. CDR1 and CDR2 from the germline V gene are DFQATT and SNEGSKA (reference sequence). V was shortened by 6 bases and J by 7 bases, with 16 bases between the two germline ends. The CDR3 region has the DNA TGCAGTGCCCTTTGGGTTGAGGAGCAGCCCCAGCATTTT. Translated: CSALWVEEQPQHF.

This chain uses TRBV4-1 with TRBJ1-1; 12 nucleotides agree with TRBD1. Germline-derived CDR1 and CDR2 are MGHRA and YSYEKL. V shed 2 bases, J shed 3 bases, and the junction held 10 bases outside the gene matches. The CDR3 sequence is 18 residues long. CDR3 DNA: TGCGCCAGCAGCCAAACAACCGGGACAGGGGGCAGGTACACTGAAGCTTTCTTT. Encoded protein: CASSQTTGTGGRYTEAFF.

Sample share makes this clonotype medium-sized. The rearrangement uses TRBV5-1 and TRBJ2-1; D gene uncertain. V was shortened by 4 bases and J by 1 base, with 9 bases between the two germline ends. CDR3 length: 14 residues. Germline CDR1 SGHRS, CDR2 YFSETQ. The CDR3 region is CASSPDTSYNEQFF. In DNA form, the CDR3 reads TGCGCCAGCAGCCCCGACACGTCCTACAATGAGCAGTTCTTC.

The chain combines TRBV5-1 with TRBJ1-2; 9 nucleotides agree with TRBD1. The CDR3 totals 13 residues. The trim removed 3 bases at V and 7 bases at J, leaving 4 bases unmatched. Germline V lookup: CDR1 SGHRS, CDR2 YFSETQ. Written as DNA, the CDR3 is TGCGCCAGCAGCTCGACAGGGGGGCCTGGCTACACCTTC. It translates to CASSSTGGPGYTF.

This chain connects TRBV15 to TRBJ2-1; 11 nucleotides line up with TRBD2. In germline, CDR1 is LNHNV, CDR2 YYDKDF (reference sequence). This CDR3 contains 18 residues. V dropped 3 bases and J dropped 4; count of bases not matched to a gene: 11. The CDR3, as DNA: TGTGCCACCAGCAGCGACCTTACTAGCGGGGGACTATACAATGAGCAGTTCTTC. Protein product: CATSSDLTSGGLYNEQFF.

The chain links TRBV4-3 to TRBJ2-7; D is possibly TRBD1 or TRBD2 (5 bases each). The CDR3 is made up of 15 amino acids. The germline V and J ends were trimmed by 4 bases and 2 bases, with 15 bases remaining between them. The germline gives CDR1 LGHNA, CDR2 YSLEER. The CDR3 coding sequence is TGCGCCAGCAGCCCCGGGACGGCTGGGGCCTACGAGCAGTACTTC. This translates into CASSPGTAGAYEQYF.

V and J are TRBV7-6 and TRBJ1-5, with 7 bases fitting TRBD1. Germline values: CDR1 SGHVS, CDR2 FNYEAQ. V dropped 5 bases and J dropped 8; count of bases not matched to a gene: 9. CDR3 length: 14 residues. In DNA, the CDR3 is TGTGCCAGCAGCGCGCGACAGGGATACGAGCCCCAGCATTTT. Encoded protein: CASSARQGYEPQHF.

This clonotype was detected many times. The rearrangement uses TRBV27 and TRBJ2-3, with TRBD1 matching over 11 bases. Trimming at V came to 6 bases and at J to 8 bases, leaving 7 bases not matched to a gene. Germline CDR1 is MNHEY and CDR2 is SMNVEV (reference sequence). This CDR3 contains 14 residues. CDR3: CASSPGQGGSTQYF. The CDR3 DNA is TGTGCCAGCAGCCCGGGACAGGGGGGGAGTACGCAGTATTTT.

V gene TRBV6-1 combines with J gene TRBJ2-5; D is unresolved. Looked up from germline, CDR1 is MNHNS and CDR2 is SASEGT. Trimming shortened V by 6 bases and J by 2 bases, and 16 bases separated the two germline ends. This CDR3 has 15 residues. The chain's CDR3 is CASSRGRLDQETQYF. For the CDR3, the DNA is TGTGCCAGCAGCCGCGGACGGCTTGATCAAGAGACCCAGTACTTC.

This clonotype was found many times. The chain links TRBV27 to TRBJ2-7; TRBD2 matches at 8 bases. The germline V gene has CDR1 MNHEY and CDR2 SMNVEV (reference sequence). The V gene end was trimmed by 3 bases and the J gene end by 2 bases; junction bases not matched to a gene: 3. The CDR3 loop spans 14 amino acids. CDR3 region: CASSFFGGAYEQYF. CDR3 nucleotides: TGTGCCAGCAGTTTTTTCGGGGGGGCCTACGAGCAGTACTTC.

This clonotype has a single count. V and J are TRBV15 and TRBJ2-1; no clear D gene. The germline V gene encodes CDR1 LNHNV and CDR2 YYDKDF (reference sequence). The CDR3 length is 14 residues. V shed 0 bases and J shed 4 bases, with 7 bases lying between them. CDR3 sequence (DNA): TGTGCCACCAGCAGAGATGCAGATTACAATGAGCAGTTCTTC. Its translation is CATSRDADYNEQFF.

The V call is TRBV3-1, the J call TRBJ2-1, with D possibly being TRBD2 (5 bases). V was shortened by 8 bases and J by 6 bases, with 29 bases between the two germline ends. The CDR3 is 18 residues long. Germline lookup yields CDR1 LGHDT and CDR2 YNNKEL (reference sequence). The CDR3 loop is CASQWSLAAAYSTNEQFF. In DNA form, the CDR3 reads TGTGCCAGCCAATGGAGCCTAGCCGCCGCCTATTCAACCAATGAGCAGTTCTTC.

This clonotype was counted at least ten times. The V and J genes are TRBV20-1 and TRBJ2-3; TRBD2 matches at 13 bases. Germline values: CDR1 DFQATT, CDR2 SNEGSKA (reference sequence). The V gene end was trimmed by 3 bases and the J gene end by 4 bases; junction bases not matched to a gene: 7. There are 16 residues in the CDR3. CDR3 sequence: CSASRTSGRSPDTQYF. The CDR3 coding sequence is TGCAGTGCTAGCCGGACTAGCGGGAGATCGCCAGATACGCAGTATTTT.

This clonotype appeared a few times. V usage is TRBV6-2 or TRBV6-3 and J usage is TRBJ2-4; D is unclear. The V end lost 4 bases, the J end lost 0 bases, and 4 bases lay between the germline ends. The CDR3 runs 13 residues. CDR1 and CDR2 (germline): MNHEY, SVGEGT. This chain's CDR3 is CASSSQAKNIQYF. CDR3 bases: TGTGCCAGCAGTTCCCAAGCCAAAAACATTCAGTACTTC.